This TCR beta chain was documented in a study of blood T cell repertoires in COVID-19. Generated by immunoSEQ multiplex PCR, the TCRdb table keeps only in-frame clones and is missing some. This sample has about 100,000 clones, with roughly four fifths found just once. The CDR3 is made up of 14 amino acids. The V gene lost 7 bases and the J gene lost 1 base, with 13 bases spanning the gap. The germline CDR1 and CDR2 sequences are LNHDA and SQIVND (reference sequence). The sample taken for sequencing was peripheral blood. The rearrangement links TRBV19 to TRBJ1-1; D might be TRBD1 (5 bases). This TCR was recovered from a man between 65 and 80 years old with active or convalescent COVID-19. CDR3 region: CASKTHGQNTEAFF. CDR3 sequence (DNA): TGTGCCAGTAAAACTCACGGACAGAACACTGAAGCTTTCTTT. Full variable domain (missing parts from reference TRBV19 and TRBJ1-1): DGGITQSPKYLFRKEGQNVTLSCEQNLNHDAMYWYRQDPGQGLRLIYYSQIVNDFQKGDIAEGYSVSREKKESFPLTVTSAQKNPTAFYLCASKTHGQNTEAFFGQGTRLTVV.